One sample yielded the 17 T cell receptor beta chains listed below, sequenced in a study of regulatory T cells in long-lasting Graves disease. Sequencing libraries for TCR beta were prepared with iRepertoire HTBI primers and Arm-PCR of CDR3 regions. One entry per CDR3 protein results from TCRdb running MiXCR on the multiplex PCR reads. The profile shows a few hundred thousand distinct CDR3 sequences, approximately 23% of them singletons. The time point: persistent/refractory GD, antithyroid drugs over 5 years with positive TRAb. PBMC-extracted RNA yielded the TCR library. This specimen was peripheral blood mononuclear cells (PBMCs), taken when the disease was refractory, from a patient treated with antithyroid drugs. The receptors originated from a woman in her 40s with Graves disease.

This clonotype was seen many times. This chain links TRBV12-3 or TRBV12-4 with TRBJ1-4; unclear D gene. The CDR3 totals 14 residues. V was clipped by 6 bases and J by 5 bases, with 13 bases between them. The CDR3 bases are TGTGCCAGCAGCGGGAAGTCTTTCAATGAAAAACTGTTTTTT. Translation: CASSGKSFNEKLFF.

The chain is built from TRBV5-1 and TRBJ2-7; D is perhaps TRBD1 (6 bases). Trimming shortened V by 4 bases and J by 4 bases, and 12 bases separated the two germline ends. The CDR3 runs to 13 residues. The V gene's germline CDR1 is SGHRS and CDR2 YFSETQ. The CDR3 DNA sequence: TGCGCCAGCAGCAGAAACAGGGAATACGAGCAGTACTTC. Its translation: CASSRNREYEQYF.

This clonotype was detected many times. V and J are TRBV7-8 and TRBJ1-6; possibly TRBD1 for D (6 bases). The CDR3 sequence is 17 residues long. The germline V and J ends were trimmed by 5 bases and 0 bases, with 14 bases remaining between them. Per the germline V gene, CDR1 is SGHVS and CDR2 is FQNEAQ. CDR3 protein: CASSDGGLGSYNSPLHF. DNA for the CDR3: TGTGCCAGCAGCGACGGGGGGCTAGGCTCCTATAATTCACCCCTCCACTTT.

This clonotype was recorded a few times. The CDR3 region has the DNA TGTGCCAGCAGCCCTCTTGGGGGACTGGACGGAAACACCATATATTTT. Its translation is CASSPLGGLDGNTIYF. The chain is built from TRBV7-9 and TRBJ1-3; tentative D call: TRBD1 (5 bases). CDR3 length: 16 amino acids. V shed 5 bases and J shed 4 bases, with 18 bases lying between them. Germline CDR1 reads SEHNR; CDR2 reads FQNEAQ (reference sequence). Filled out from reference TRBV7-9 and TRBJ1-3, the complete variable domain reads DTGVSQNPRHKITKRGQNVTFRCDPISEHNRLYWYRQTLGQGPEFLTYFQNEAQLEKSRLLSDRFSAERPKGSFSTLEIQRTEQGDSAMYLCASSPLGGLDGNTIYFGEGSWLTVV.

This clonotype was counted only a few times. J is TRBJ2-5 and V is TRBV5-4, with 9 nucleotides matching TRBD1. The CDR3 consists of 15 residues. J lost 3 bases, V lost 3 bases, and 6 bases had no gene match. The V gene's germline CDR1 is SGHNT and CDR2 YYREEE (reference sequence). DNA for the CDR3: TGTGCCAGCAGCTCCACGGGACAGGGCGAAGAGACCCAGTACTTC. Translating it yields CASSSTGQGEETQYF.

This clonotype appeared a few times. The genes are TRBV10-3 and TRBJ2-3; 10 bases are shared with TRBD2. Germline loops: CDR1 ENHRY, CDR2 SYGVKD. V lost 6 bases, J lost 2 bases, and 5 bases stayed unmatched. CDR3 size: 15 residues. The chain's CDR3 is CAIRPGTSDTDTQYF. CDR3 in DNA: TGTGCCATCAGACCTGGGACTAGCGACACAGATACGCAGTATTTT.

The chain recombines TRBV7-9 with TRBJ2-4; weak D call: TRBD1 (6 bases). This CDR3 is 14 amino acids long. V was pared by 3 bases and J by 8 bases, with 14 bases between. Germline-derived CDR1 and CDR2 are SEHNR and FQNEAQ (reference sequence). CDR3 amino acids: CASSFSWGQDIQYF. The CDR3 nucleotides are TGTGCCAGCAGCTTTTCATGGGGGCAGGACATTCAGTACTTC. Combining the CDR3 with reference TRBV7-9 and TRBJ2-4 gives the whole variable domain DTGVSQNPRHKITKRGQNVTFRCDPISEHNRLYWYRQTLGQGPEFLTYFQNEAQLEKSRLLSDRFSAERPKGSFSTLEIQRTEQGDSAMYLCASSFSWGQDIQYFGAGTRLSVL.

V and J are TRBV7-9 and TRBJ2-2, with 11 bases fitting TRBD2. The CDR3 totals 18 residues. The germline V gene has CDR1 SEHNR and CDR2 FQNEAQ (reference sequence). The trim removed 5 bases at V and 2 bases at J, leaving 10 bases unmatched. CDR3 amino acids: CASSQTGTSGTNTGELFF. CDR3 sequence (DNA): TGTGCCAGCAGCCAAACCGGGACTAGCGGCACAAACACCGGGGAGCTGTTTTTT.

This clonotype occurred a few times. The V call is TRBV19, the J call TRBJ1-5, with D unresolved. The germline V and J ends were trimmed by 4 bases and 6 bases, with 7 bases remaining between them. The CDR3 is 12 residues long. Looked up from germline, CDR1 is LNHDA and CDR2 is SQIVND (reference sequence). The CDR3 nucleotides read TGTGCCAGTAGTAATGGACGTCAGCCCCAGCATTTT. This gives the protein CASSNGRQPQHF.

The chain joins TRBV2 to TRBJ2-7; the D gene is possibly TRBD2 (5 bases). V was clipped by 6 bases and J by 4 bases, with 25 bases between them. The CDR3 consists of 17 residues. CDR1 is SNHLY and CDR2 is FYNNEI in the germline V gene. This CDR3 is CASSPKRGLTRFYEQYF. The CDR3 DNA is TGTGCCAGCAGCCCAAAACGCGGACTTACCCGATTTTACGAGCAGTACTTC.

Ten or more counts support this clonotype. The chain has TRBV13 and TRBJ2-7; TRBD1 matches at 9 bases. Germline assignment: CDR1 PRHDT and CDR2 FYEKMQ (reference sequence). This CDR3 has 14 amino acids. V gave up 5 bases and J gave up 2 bases; unmatched junction bases: 4. The CDR3 nucleotides read TGTGCCAGCAGCCCGGGACAGGGACCCTACGAGCAGTACTTC. Its protein product is CASSPGQGPYEQYF.

This clonotype was observed a few times. This sequence joins TRBV7-3 and TRBJ2-6; TRBD2 is a possible D gene (6 bases). Germline V gene sequence: CDR1 SGHTA, CDR2 FQGTGA. The CDR3 totals 17 residues. Trimming pared 0 bases from V and 2 bases from J, leaving 11 bases between. The CDR3 spells CASSLTFGGAGANVLTF. The CDR3 bases are TGTGCCAGCAGCTTAACGTTTGGAGGGGCTGGGGCCAACGTCCTGACTTTC.

This clonotype was recorded a few times. The junction does not match germline at one end; this may be a read error. The chain uses TRBV6-5 and TRBJ1-6; D call uncertain. Per the germline V gene, CDR1 is MNHEY and CDR2 is SVGAGI. This CDR3 spans 16 amino acids. The CDR3 DNA follows: TGTGCCAGCAGTTCCCCGCTTAGCTCCTATAATTCACCTCTCCACTTT. Amino acids: CASSSPLSSYNSPLHF.

This clonotype was counted many times. This chain joins TRBV2 and TRBJ2-7; 12 nucleotides agree with TRBD1. Germline lookup yields CDR1 SNHLY and CDR2 FYNNEI. The CDR3 runs 15 residues. With 6 bases clipped from V and 6 bases from J, the junction kept 9 bases outside the gene matches. Here the CDR3 reads CASSAPGTGGSEQYF. CDR3 DNA: TGTGCCAGCAGCGCTCCCGGGACAGGGGGCTCCGAGCAGTACTTC.

This clonotype was seen repeatedly, ten times or more. In DNA, the CDR3 is TGCAGTGCTAGAGTAGGGGCGAGGAAAACTAATGAAAAACTGTTTTTT. Translation gives CSARVGARKTNEKLFF. The V gene is TRBV20-1, the J gene TRBJ1-4; D is perhaps TRBD1 (5 bases). The CDR3 is 16 amino acids. The V gene lost 1 base and the J gene lost 1 base, with 13 bases spanning the gap. From germline, CDR1 is DFQATT and CDR2 SNEGSKA (reference sequence).

This rearrangement joins TRBV28 to TRBJ2-1; TRBD2 matches 11 bases. V dropped 4 bases and J dropped 3; count of bases not matched to a gene: 5. Germline V gives CDR1 MDHEN, CDR2 SYDVKM. CDR3 size: 16 residues. CDR3 in amino acids: CASSSRLAGSYNEQFF. DNA for the CDR3: TGTGCCAGCAGTTCTCGACTAGCGGGAAGCTACAATGAGCAGTTCTTC. Variable domain in full (rest from reference TRBV28 and TRBJ2-1): DVKVTQSSRYLVKRTGEKVFLECVQDMDHENMFWYRQDPGLGLRLIYFSYDVKMKEKGDIPEGYSVSREKKERFSLILESASTNQTSMYLCASSSRLAGSYNEQFFGPGTRLTVL.

This clonotype was seen ten or more times. The J gene is TRBJ2-5, the V gene TRBV12-3 or TRBV12-4; D tentatively fits TRBD1 or TRBD2 (5 bases each). This CDR3 spans 18 amino acids. Trimming pared 2 bases from V and 3 bases from J, leaving 22 bases between. CDR3 nucleotides: TGTGCCAGCAGTTTACGTGGATTTACCGGCAGGGAGAAAGAGACCCAGTACTTC. Its translation: CASSLRGFTGREKETQYF.